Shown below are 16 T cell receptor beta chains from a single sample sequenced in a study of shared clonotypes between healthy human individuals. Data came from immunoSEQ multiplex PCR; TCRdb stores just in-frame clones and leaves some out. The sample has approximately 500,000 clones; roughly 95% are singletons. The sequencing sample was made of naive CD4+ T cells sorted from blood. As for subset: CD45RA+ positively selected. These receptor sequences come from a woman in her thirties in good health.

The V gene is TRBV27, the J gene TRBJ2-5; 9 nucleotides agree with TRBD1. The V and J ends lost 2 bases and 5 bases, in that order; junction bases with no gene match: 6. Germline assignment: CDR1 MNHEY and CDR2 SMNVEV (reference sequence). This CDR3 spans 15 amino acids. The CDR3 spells CASSLSDRGFETQYF. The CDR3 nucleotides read TGTGCCAGCAGTTTAAGCGACAGGGGGTTTGAGACCCAGTACTTC.

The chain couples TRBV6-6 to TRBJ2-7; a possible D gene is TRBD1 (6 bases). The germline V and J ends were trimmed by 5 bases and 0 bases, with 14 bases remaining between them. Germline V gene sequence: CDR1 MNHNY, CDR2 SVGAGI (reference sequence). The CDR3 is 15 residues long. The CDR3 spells CASSRRTVSSYEQYF. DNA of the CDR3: TGTGCCAGCAGTCGCAGGACAGTAAGCTCCTACGAGCAGTACTTC.

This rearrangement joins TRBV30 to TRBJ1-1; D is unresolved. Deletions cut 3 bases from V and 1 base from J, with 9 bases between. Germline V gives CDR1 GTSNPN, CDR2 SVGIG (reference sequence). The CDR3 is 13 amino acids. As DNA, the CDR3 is TGTGCCTGGAGCGGGCCGGCGAACACTGAAGCTTTCTTT. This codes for CAWSGPANTEAFF.

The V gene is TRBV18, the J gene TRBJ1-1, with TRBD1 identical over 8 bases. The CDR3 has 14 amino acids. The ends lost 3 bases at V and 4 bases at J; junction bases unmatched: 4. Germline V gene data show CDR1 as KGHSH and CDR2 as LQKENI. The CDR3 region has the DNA TGTGCCAGCTCACCGACAGGGGTGAGCACTGAAGCTTTCTTT. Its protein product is CASSPTGVSTEAFF.

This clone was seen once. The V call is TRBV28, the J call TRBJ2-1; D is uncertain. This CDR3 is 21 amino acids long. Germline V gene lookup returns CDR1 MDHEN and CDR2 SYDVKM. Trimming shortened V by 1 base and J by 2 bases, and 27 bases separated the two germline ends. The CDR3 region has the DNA TGTGCCAGCAGTTTATTAATGCGTCCTTTTGTAGGCGCCACGACCTACAATGAGCAGTTCTTC. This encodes CASSLLMRPFVGATTYNEQFF.

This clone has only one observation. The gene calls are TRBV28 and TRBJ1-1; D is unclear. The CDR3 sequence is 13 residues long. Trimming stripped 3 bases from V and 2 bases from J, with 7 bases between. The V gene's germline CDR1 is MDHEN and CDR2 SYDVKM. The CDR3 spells CASSFPTNTEAFF. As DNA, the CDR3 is TGTGCCAGCAGTTTCCCTACCAACACTGAAGCTTTCTTT. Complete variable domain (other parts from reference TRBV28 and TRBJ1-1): DVKVTQSSRYLVKRTGEKVFLECVQDMDHENMFWYRQDPGLGLRLIYFSYDVKMKEKGDIPEGYSVSREKKERFSLILESASTNQTSMYLCASSFPTNTEAFFGQGTRLTVV.

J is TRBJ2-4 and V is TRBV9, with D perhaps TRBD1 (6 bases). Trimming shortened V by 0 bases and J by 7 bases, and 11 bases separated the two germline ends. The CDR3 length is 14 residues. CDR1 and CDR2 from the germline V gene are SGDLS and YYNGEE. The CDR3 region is CASSVAPGENIQYF. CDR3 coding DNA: TGTGCCAGCAGCGTAGCCCCAGGGGAGAACATTCAGTACTTC.

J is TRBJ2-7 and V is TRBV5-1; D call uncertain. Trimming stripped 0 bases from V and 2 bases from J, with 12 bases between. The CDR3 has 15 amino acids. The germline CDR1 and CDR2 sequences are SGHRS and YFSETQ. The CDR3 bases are TGCGCCAGCAGCTTGGCAGCCTCTATCGCCTACGAGCAGTACTTC. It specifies CASSLAASIAYEQYF. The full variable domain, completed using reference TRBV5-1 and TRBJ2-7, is KAGVTQTPRYLIKTRGQQVTLSCSPISGHRSVSWYQQTPGQGLQFLFEYFSETQRNKGNFPGRFSGRQFSNSRSEMNVSTLELGDSALYLCASSLAASIAYEQYFGPGTRLTVT.

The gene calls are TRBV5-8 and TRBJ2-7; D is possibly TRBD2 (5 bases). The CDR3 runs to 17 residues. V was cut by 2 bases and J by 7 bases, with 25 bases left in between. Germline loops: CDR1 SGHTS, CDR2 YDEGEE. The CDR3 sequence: CASSLLRFMAEGREQYF. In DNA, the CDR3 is TGTGCCAGCAGCTTATTAAGGTTTATGGCAGAGGGTCGGGAGCAGTACTTC.

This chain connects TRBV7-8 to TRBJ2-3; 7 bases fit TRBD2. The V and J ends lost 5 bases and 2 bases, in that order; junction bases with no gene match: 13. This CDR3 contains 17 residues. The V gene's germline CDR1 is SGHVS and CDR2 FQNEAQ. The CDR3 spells CASSPRPLADYTDTQYF. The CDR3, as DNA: TGTGCCAGCAGCCCTCGGCCCCTAGCGGATTACACAGATACGCAGTATTTT.

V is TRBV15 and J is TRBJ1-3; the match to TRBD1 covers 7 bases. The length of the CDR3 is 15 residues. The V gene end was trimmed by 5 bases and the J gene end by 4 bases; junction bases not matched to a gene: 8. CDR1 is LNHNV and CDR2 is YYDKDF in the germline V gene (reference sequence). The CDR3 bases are TGTGCCACCAGCGCCCACACAGGGGCCGGAAACACCATATATTTT. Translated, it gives CATSAHTGAGNTIYF. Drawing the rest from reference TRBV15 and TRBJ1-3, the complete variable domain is DAMVIQNPRYQVTQFGKPVTLSCSQTLNHNVMYWYQQKSSQAPKLLFHYYDKDFNNEADTPDNFQSRRPNTSFCFLDIRSPGLGDTAMYLCATSAHTGAGNTIYFGEGSWLTVV.

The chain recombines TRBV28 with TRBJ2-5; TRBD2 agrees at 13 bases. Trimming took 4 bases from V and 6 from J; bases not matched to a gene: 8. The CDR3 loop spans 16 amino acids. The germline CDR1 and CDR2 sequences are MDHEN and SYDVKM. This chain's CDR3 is CASSSPGLAGRKTQYF. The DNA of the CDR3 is TGTGCCAGCAGTTCACCGGGACTAGCGGGGAGGAAGACCCAGTACTTC.

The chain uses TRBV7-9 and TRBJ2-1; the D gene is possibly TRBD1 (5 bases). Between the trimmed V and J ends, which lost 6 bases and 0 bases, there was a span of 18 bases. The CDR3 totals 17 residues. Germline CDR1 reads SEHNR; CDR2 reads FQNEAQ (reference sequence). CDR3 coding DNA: TGTGCCAGCAGTTCCAGACAGCCTGTGAACTCCTACAATGAGCAGTTCTTC. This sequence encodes CASSSRQPVNSYNEQFF.

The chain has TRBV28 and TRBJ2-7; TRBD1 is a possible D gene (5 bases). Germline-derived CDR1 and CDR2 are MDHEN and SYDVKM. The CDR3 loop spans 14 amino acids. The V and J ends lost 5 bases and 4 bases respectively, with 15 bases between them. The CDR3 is CASSPGWEGYEQYF. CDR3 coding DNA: TGTGCCAGCAGTCCAGGGTGGGAAGGGTACGAGCAGTACTTC. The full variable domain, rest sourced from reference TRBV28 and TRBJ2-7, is DVKVTQSSRYLVKRTGEKVFLECVQDMDHENMFWYRQDPGLGLRLIYFSYDVKMKEKGDIPEGYSVSREKKERFSLILESASTNQTSMYLCASSPGWEGYEQYFGPGTRLTVT.

CDR3 in amino acids: CASSLLSRGTHYEQYF. CDR3 bases: TGTGCCAGCAGTTTACTCTCCCGCGGGACACACTACGAGCAGTACTTC. This chain connects TRBV28 to TRBJ2-7; D possibly uses TRBD1 or TRBD2 (6 bases each). Germline V gene lookup returns CDR1 MDHEN and CDR2 SYDVKM. V gave up 2 bases and J gave up 3 bases, with 17 bases separating them. The CDR3 totals 16 residues.

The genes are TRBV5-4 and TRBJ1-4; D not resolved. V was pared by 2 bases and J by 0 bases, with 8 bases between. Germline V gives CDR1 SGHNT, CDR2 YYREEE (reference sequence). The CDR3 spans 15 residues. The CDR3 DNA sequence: TGTGCCAGCAGCTTCGTGGATGCAACTAATGAAAAACTGTTTTTT. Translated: CASSFVDATNEKLFF.